One and the same sample provided the 10 T cell receptor beta chains below, sequenced in a study of spatial heterogeneity in lung cancer. Noted time point: sample taken at primary tumor resection. Each CDR3 protein is one row after TCRdb ran MiXCR on the 5' RACE reads. Of tens of thousands of distinct CDR3 sequences listed, about 7% were seen once; the top ten hold over 25%. The sequencing used PBMCs, collected at surgery. These receptors were obtained from a female donor with early-stage non-small cell lung cancer.

The chain carries TRBV6-1 and TRBJ1-5, with 8 positions matching TRBD1. V lost 2 bases and J lost 6; bases outside the gene matches: 0. Per the germline V gene, CDR1 is MNHNS and CDR2 is SASEGT. CDR3 length: 13 amino acids. The CDR3 loop reads CASSEQGAQPQHF. The CDR3 DNA sequence: TGTGCCAGCAGTGAACAGGGGGCTCAGCCCCAGCATTTT.

This clonotype was seen at least ten times. The chain carries TRBV6-2 or TRBV6-3 and TRBJ2-2; 8 bases agree with TRBD2. The germline V gene has CDR1 MNHEY and CDR2 SVGEGT. Trimming cost V 4 bases and J 7 bases; bases outside gene matches: 11. This CDR3 has 16 residues. The CDR3: CASSSPAGAQSGELFF. The CDR3 region has the DNA TGTGCCAGCAGTTCCCCAGCGGGAGCGCAAAGCGGGGAGCTGTTTTTT.

V and J are TRBV5-1 and TRBJ2-3; D perhaps matches TRBD1 (6 bases). This CDR3 contains 16 residues. Germline-derived CDR1 and CDR2 are SGHRS and YFSETQ. Deletions cut 3 bases from V and 3 bases from J, with 17 bases between. The chain's CDR3 is CASSWAGTPGTDTQYF. CDR3 sequence (DNA): TGCGCCAGCAGCTGGGCCGGGACACCTGGGACAGATACGCAGTATTTT. The complete variable domain, with remaining parts taken from reference TRBV5-1 and TRBJ2-3, reads KAGVTQTPRYLIKTRGQQVTLSCSPISGHRSVSWYQQTPGQGLQFLFEYFSETQRNKGNFPGRFSGRQFSNSRSEMNVSTLELGDSALYLCASSWAGTPGTDTQYFGPGTRLTVL.

This clonotype was found many times. This chain joins TRBV20-1 and TRBJ1-4; D uncertain. The ends were cut back, 6 bases at V and 6 bases at J, with 11 bases in the middle. CDR3 length: 12 amino acids. Looked up from germline, CDR1 is DFQATT and CDR2 is SNEGSKA (reference sequence). CDR3 bases: TGCAGTGCCATGGACCGAGATGAAAAACTGTTTTTT. This translates into CSAMDRDEKLFF.

By share, this clonotype counts as large. The V call is TRBV12-3 or TRBV12-4, the J call TRBJ2-7; TRBD1 is a possible D gene (6 bases). Trimming took off 5 bases at V and 4 bases at J, with 9 bases between the two ends. This CDR3 spans 12 amino acids. The CDR3 region is CASSTQGYEQYF. DNA for the CDR3: TGTGCCAGCAGTACCCAGGGGTACGAGCAGTACTTC.

Many counts were recorded for this clonotype. The CDR3 reads CASGNTDTQYF. The CDR3 region has the DNA TGTGCTAGTGGAAACACAGATACGCAGTATTTT. The rearrangement joins TRBV12-5 to TRBJ2-3; no definite D call. Germline lookup yields CDR1 LGHNT and CDR2 FRNRAP. This CDR3 region has 11 residues. V was clipped by 6 bases and J by 2 bases, with 3 bases between them.

In regard to this clonotype: Given a much more abundant clone one base away, this may be a read error. Since the CDR3 does not end with the conserved phenylalanine or tryptophan, this likely comes from a read error. V and J are TRBV25-1 and TRBJ2-7, with D uncertain. Germline-derived CDR1 and CDR2 are MGHDK and SYGVNS. The V end was cut by 3 bases, the J end by 3 bases, with 12 bases between. The length of the CDR3 is 14 residues. CDR3 loop: CASSDNRLNYEQYL. The CDR3 DNA is TGTGCCAGCAGTGATAACCGACTTAACTACGAGCAGTACCTC.

With regard to this clonotype: Possible read error: a much larger clone is one base away. The rearrangement joins TRBV10-3 to TRBJ2-5; D is perhaps TRBD1 or TRBD2 (6 bases each). CDR1 and CDR2 (germline): ENHRY, SYGVKD. This CDR3 region has 13 residues. CDR3 loop: CATVRGGGETLYF. In DNA form, the CDR3 reads TGTGCCACCGTGCGAGGGGGAGGAGAGACCCTGTACTTC.

J is TRBJ2-7 and V is TRBV11-2; 7 bases are a match to TRBD2. The germline V gene has CDR1 SGHAT and CDR2 FQNNGV. This CDR3 has 15 residues. Trimming removed 4 bases from V and 3 bases from J; junction bases left unmatched: 9. The CDR3 loop is CASSWTPAGDYEQYF. DNA for the CDR3: TGTGCCAGCAGCTGGACCCCGGCGGGAGACTACGAGCAGTACTTC.

This chain's CDR3 is CASSLEGALGSTQYF. CDR3 coding DNA: TGCGCCAGCAGCTTGGAGGGGGCCCTCGGGTCAACCCAGTACTTC. This chain links TRBV5-1 with TRBJ2-5; 7 bases map to TRBD1. J was trimmed by 8 bases and V by 0 bases; bases with no gene match: 10. This CDR3 has 15 residues. In germline, CDR1 is SGHRS, CDR2 YFSETQ.